This T cell receptor (beta chain) was captured in a study of HIV-infected patients and healthy controls. Overall study findings and caveats: Mean usage of eight alpha and eight beta V genes differed significantly in HIV-infected patients versus controls. The diversity differences were not explained by slight age and sex differences between study cohorts. In healthy controls, MAIT alpha CDR3s were common; in HIV+ repertoires, severely depleted.

This clonotype was found many times. Its antigen is still unknown. Follow-up blood was drawn about 14 weeks, roughly three months, after antiretroviral therapy began. Whole blood was used without fractionation, so all unsorted peripheral T cells were included. Donors lacked febrile or AIDS-related illness, tumors, and hepatitis B or C coinfection. Germline loops: CDR1 LNHDA, CDR2 SQIVND (reference sequence). The V end lost 5 bases, the J end lost 8 bases, and 12 bases lay between the germline ends. The CDR3 consists of 12 residues. cDNA was made from around 0.5 ug RNA using alpha and beta constant primers. Each of the alpha and beta chains got its own library through chain-specific third strand synthesis with indices. TCRdb fed the 5' RACE reads into MiXCR, producing one record per CDR3 protein. This sample has some 5,400 distinct CDR3 sequences; about 8.7% occur once, and the top ten carry 27%.

The sample was blood, taken during antiretroviral therapy. The sequence derives from an adult with HIV infection. This chain links TRBV19 with TRBJ1-2, with D maybe TRBD1 (5 bases). The CDR3 sequence: CASSPRTRGYTF. CDR3 in DNA: TGTGCCAGTAGTCCCCGGACAAGAGGCTACACCTTC.